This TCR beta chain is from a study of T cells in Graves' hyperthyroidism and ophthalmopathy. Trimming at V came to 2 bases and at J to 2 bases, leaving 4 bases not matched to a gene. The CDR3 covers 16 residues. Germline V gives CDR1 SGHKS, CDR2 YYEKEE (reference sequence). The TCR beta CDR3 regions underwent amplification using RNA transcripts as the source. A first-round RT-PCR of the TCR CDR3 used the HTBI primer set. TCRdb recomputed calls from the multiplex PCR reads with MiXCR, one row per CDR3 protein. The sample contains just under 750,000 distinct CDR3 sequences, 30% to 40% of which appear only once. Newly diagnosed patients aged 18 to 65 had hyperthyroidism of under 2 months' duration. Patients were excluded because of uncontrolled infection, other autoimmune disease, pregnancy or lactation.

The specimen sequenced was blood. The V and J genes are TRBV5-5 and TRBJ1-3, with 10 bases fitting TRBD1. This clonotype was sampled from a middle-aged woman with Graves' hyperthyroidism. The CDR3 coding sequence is TGTGCCAGCAGCTTTGGGGACAGGGGAGCTGGAAACACCATATATTTT. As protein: CASSFGDRGAGNTIYF.